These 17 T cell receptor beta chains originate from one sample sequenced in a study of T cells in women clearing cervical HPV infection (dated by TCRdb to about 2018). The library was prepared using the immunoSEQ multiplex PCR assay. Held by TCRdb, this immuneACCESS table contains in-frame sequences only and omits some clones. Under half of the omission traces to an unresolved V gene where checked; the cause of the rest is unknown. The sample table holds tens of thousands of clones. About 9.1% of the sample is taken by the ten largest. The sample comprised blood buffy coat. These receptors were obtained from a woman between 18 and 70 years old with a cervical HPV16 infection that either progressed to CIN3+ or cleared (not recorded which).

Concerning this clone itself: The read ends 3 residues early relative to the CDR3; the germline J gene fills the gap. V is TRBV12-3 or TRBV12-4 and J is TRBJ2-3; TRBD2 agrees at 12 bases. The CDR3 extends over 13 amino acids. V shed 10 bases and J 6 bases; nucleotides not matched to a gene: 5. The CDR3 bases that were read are TGTGCCACCATACTAGCGGGAGGTGATACG. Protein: CATILAGGDT. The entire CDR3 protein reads CATILAGGDTQYF.

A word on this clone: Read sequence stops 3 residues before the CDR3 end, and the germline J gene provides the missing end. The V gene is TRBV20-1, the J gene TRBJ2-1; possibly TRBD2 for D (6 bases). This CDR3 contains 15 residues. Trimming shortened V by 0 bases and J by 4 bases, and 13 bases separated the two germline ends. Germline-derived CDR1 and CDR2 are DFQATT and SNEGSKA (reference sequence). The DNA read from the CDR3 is TGCAGTGCTAGAGAGCGGGGCCATGAGTACAATGAG. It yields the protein CSARERGHEYNE. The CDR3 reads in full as CSARERGHEYNEQFF.

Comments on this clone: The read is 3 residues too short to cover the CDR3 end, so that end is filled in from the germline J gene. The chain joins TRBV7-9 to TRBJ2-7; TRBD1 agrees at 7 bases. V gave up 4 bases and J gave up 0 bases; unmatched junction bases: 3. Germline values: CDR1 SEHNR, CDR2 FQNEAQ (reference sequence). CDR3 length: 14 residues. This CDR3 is CASSSRQGSYEQYF. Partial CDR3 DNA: TGTGCCAGCAGCTCCCGACAGGGCTCCTACGAG.

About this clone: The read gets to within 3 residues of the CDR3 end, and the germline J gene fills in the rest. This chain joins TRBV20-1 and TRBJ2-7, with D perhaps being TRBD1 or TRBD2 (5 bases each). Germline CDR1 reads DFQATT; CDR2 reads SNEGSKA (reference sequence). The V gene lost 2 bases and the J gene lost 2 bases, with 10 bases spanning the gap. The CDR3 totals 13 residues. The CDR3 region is CSARRGVTYEQYF. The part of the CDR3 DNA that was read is TGCAGTGCTAGAAGAGGGGTGACCTACGAG.

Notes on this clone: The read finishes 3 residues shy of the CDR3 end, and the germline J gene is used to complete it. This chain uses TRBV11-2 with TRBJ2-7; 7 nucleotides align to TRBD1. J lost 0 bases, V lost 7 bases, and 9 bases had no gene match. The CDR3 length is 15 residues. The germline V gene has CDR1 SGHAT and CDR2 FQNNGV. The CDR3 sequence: CASTPAWDSSYEQYF. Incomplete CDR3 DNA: TGTGCCAGCACCCCGGCTTGGGACAGCTCCTACGAG.

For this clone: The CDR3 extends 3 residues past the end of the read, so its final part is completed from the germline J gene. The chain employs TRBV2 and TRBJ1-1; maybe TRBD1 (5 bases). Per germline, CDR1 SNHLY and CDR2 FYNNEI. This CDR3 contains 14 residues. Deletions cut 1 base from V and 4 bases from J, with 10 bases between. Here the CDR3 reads CASSEDRFFTEAFF. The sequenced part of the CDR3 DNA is TGTGCCAGCAGTGAAGACAGGTTTTTCACTGAA.

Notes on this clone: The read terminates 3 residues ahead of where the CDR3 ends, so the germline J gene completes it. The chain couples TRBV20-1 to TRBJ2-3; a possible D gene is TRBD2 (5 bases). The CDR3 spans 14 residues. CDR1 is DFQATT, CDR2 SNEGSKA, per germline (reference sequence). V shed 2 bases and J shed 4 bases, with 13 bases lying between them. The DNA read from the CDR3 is TGCAGTGCTAGATCGTGGACTCTTCCAGATACG. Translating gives CSARSWTLPDT. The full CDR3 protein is CSARSWTLPDTQYF.

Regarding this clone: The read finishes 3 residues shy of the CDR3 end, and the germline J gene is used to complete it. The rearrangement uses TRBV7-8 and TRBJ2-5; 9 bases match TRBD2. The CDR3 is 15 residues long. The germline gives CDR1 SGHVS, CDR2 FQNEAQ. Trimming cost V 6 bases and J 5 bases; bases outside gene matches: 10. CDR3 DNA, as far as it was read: TGTGCCAGCAGTAGCGGGGGAATTAAATCGGAGACC. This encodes CASSSGGIKSET. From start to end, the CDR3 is CASSSGGIKSETQYF. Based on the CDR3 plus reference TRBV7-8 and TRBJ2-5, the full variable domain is GAGVSQSPRYKVAKRGQDVALRCDPISGHVSLFWYQQALGQGPEFLTYFQNEAQLDKSGLPSDRFFAERPEGSVSTLKIQRTQQEDSAVYLCASSSGGIKSETQYFGPGTRLLVL.

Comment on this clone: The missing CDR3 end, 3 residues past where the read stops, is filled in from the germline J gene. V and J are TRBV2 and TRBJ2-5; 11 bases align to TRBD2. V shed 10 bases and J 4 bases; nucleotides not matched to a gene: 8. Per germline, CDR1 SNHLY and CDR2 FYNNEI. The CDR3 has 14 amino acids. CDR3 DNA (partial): TGTGCCACCTCGGGGACTAGCGGTGGAGAGACC. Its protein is CATSGTSGGET. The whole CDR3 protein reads CATSGTSGGETQYF.

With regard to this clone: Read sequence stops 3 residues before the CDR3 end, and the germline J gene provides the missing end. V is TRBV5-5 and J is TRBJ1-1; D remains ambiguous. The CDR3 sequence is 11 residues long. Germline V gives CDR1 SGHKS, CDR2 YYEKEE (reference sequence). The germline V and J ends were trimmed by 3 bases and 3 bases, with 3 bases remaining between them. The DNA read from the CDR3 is TGTGCCAGCAGCTCAGACACTGAA. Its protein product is CASSSDTE. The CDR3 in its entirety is CASSSDTEAFF.

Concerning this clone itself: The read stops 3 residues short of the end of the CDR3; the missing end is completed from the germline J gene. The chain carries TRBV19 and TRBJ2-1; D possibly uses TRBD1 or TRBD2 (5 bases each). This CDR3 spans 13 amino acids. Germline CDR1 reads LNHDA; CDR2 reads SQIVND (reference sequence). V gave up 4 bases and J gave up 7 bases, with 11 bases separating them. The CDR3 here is CASSKGRENEQFF. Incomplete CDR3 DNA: TGTGCCAGTAGTAAAGGCAGGGAGAATGAG.

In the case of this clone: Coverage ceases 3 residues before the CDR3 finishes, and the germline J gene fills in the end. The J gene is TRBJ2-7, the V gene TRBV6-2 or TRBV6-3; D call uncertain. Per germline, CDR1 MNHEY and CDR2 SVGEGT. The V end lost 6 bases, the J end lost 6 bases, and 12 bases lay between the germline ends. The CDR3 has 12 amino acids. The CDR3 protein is CASRRPAGEQYF. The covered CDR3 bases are TGTGCCAGCAGGCGGCCGGCCGGCGAG.

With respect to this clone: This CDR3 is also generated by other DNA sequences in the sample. The sequenced part of the CDR3 DNA is TGTGCCAGCAGCCTAGAGGGGAAGGAGAATGAAAAA. Translation: CASSLEGKENEK. The full CDR3 protein reads CASSLEGKENEKLFF. This chain links TRBV11-1 with TRBJ1-4, with a weak D call TRBD1 (5 bases). The read ends 3 residues before the CDR3 terminus; that terminus is restored from the germline J gene. Germline CDR1 SGHAT, CDR2 FQDESV (reference sequence). Trimming took 5 bases from V and 5 from J, leaving 15 bases between them. This CDR3 region has 15 residues.

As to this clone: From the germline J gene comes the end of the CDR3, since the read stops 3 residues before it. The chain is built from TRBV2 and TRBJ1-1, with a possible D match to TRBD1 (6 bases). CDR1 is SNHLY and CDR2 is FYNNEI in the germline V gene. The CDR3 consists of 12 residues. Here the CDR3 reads CASIPFTGRAFF. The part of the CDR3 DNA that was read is TGTGCCAGCATCCCCTTTACAGGGCGG.

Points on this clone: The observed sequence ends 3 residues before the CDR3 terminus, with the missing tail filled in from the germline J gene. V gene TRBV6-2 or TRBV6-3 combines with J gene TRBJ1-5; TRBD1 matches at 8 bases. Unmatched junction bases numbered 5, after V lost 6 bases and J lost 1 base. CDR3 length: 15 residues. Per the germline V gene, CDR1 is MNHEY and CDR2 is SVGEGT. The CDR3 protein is CASRRTGFSNQPQHF. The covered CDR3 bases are TGTGCCAGCAGACGGACAGGGTTCAGCAATCAGCCC.

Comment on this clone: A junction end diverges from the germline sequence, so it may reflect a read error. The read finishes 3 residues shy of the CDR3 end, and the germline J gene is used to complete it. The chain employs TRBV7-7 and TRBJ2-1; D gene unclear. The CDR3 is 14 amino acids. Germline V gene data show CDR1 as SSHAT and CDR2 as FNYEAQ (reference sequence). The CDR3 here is CASSPQEMSNEQFF. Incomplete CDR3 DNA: TGTGCTAGCAGCCCCCAGGAGATGAGCAATGAG.

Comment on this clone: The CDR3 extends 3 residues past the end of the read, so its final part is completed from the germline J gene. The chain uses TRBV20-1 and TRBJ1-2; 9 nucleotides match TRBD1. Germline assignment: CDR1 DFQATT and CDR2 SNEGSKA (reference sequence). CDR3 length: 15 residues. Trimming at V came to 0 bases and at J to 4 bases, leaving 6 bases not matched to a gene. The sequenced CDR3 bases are TGCAGTGCTAGAGATCGACAGGGGGTTGTCTATGGC. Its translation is CSARDRQGVVYG. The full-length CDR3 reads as CSARDRQGVVYGYTF.